The 18 T cell receptor beta chains listed next were all sequenced from one sample in a study of Graves' ophthalmopathy and Graves' hyperthyroidism. Amplification of TCR beta CDR3 regions used RNA transcripts. In the first round, RT-PCR was carried out with HTBI primers, and a multiplex PCR formed the second round. TCRdb independently ran MiXCR on the multiplex PCR reads; one entry per CDR3 protein. The sample includes fewer than 350,000 distinct CDR3 sequences, roughly 17% of them seen just once. The material sequenced was peripheral blood. These receptors all stem from an adult man with Graves' ophthalmopathy.

This clonotype occurred many times. V gene TRBV29-1 combines with J gene TRBJ1-3, with D uncertain. V was pared by 6 bases and J by 0 bases, with 9 bases between. The CDR3 is made up of 13 amino acids. The germline V gene has CDR1 SQVTM and CDR2 ANQGSEA. The CDR3 DNA reads TGCAGCGTGGCCCAAAGCTCTGGAAACACCATATATTTT. Translated: CSVAQSSGNTIYF.

This clonotype was seen many times. This chain links TRBV5-1 with TRBJ1-5; 7 positions match TRBD1. After removal of 4 bases from V and 4 bases from J, the junction contained 5 bases not matched to a gene. This CDR3 region has 14 residues. The germline V gene encodes CDR1 SGHRS and CDR2 YFSETQ. The CDR3 protein is CASSPGGANQPQHF. The CDR3 DNA sequence: TGCGCCAGCAGCCCAGGGGGGGCAAATCAGCCCCAGCATTTT.

In this sample, this clonotype turned up once. The gene calls are TRBV20-1 and TRBJ2-5; the match to TRBD1 covers 11 bases. CDR3 length: 14 amino acids. J was trimmed by 4 bases and V by 3 bases; bases with no gene match: 4. Germline V gives CDR1 DFQATT, CDR2 SNEGSKA (reference sequence). The CDR3 bases are TGCAGTGCTAGCCAGGACAGGGGGCCAGAGACCCAGTACTTC. Translated, it gives CSASQDRGPETQYF.

This clonotype appeared many times. CDR3 amino acids: CASTPAGSVGELFF. CDR3 sequence (DNA): TGCGCCAGCACCCCAGCGGGGTCCGTCGGGGAGCTGTTTTTT. V is TRBV4-1 and J is TRBJ2-2, with TRBD2 matching over 7 bases. This CDR3 has 14 amino acids. The germline CDR1 and CDR2 sequences are MGHRA and YSYEKL. Unmatched junction bases numbered 9, after V lost 7 bases and J lost 7 bases.

This chain links TRBV6-5 with TRBJ1-6; the D gene is possibly TRBD1 (5 bases). CDR1 is MNHEY and CDR2 is SVGAGI in the germline V gene. With 0 bases removed from V and 8 bases from J, the gap between germline ends came to 14 bases. The CDR3 totals 16 residues. The CDR3 DNA reads TGTGCCAGCAGTTACTCTGGGGGGACCCTTGATTCACCCCTCCACTTT. This encodes CASSYSGGTLDSPLHF.

The chain couples TRBV28 to TRBJ2-5, with 9 nucleotides matching TRBD2. Looked up from germline, CDR1 is MDHEN and CDR2 is SYDVKM. With V trimmed by 7 bases and J by 4 bases, 13 bases remained unmatched. The CDR3 runs to 16 residues. Here the CDR3 DNA reads TGTGCCAGCACACCGGGTGGCGGGAGGGCCAGAGAGACCCAGTACTTC. Translated: CASTPGGGRARETQYF.

The chain is built from TRBV28 and TRBJ1-1, with TRBD1 matching 7 bases. The CDR3 is 15 residues long. The germline CDR1 and CDR2 sequences are MDHEN and SYDVKM. V lost 3 bases and J lost 2; bases outside the gene matches: 6. CDR3 loop: CASSLGQSFNTEAFF. The CDR3 nucleotides read TGTGCCAGCAGTTTGGGACAGAGCTTTAACACTGAAGCTTTCTTT.

This clonotype was seen a handful of times. V usage is TRBV30 and J usage is TRBJ2-5, with a weak D call TRBD1 (5 bases). V was clipped by 2 bases and J by 2 bases, with 12 bases between them. The germline gives CDR1 GTSNPN, CDR2 SVGIG (reference sequence). The CDR3 loop spans 14 amino acids. The CDR3 bases are TGTGCCTGGAGTCCCCTAGGGGATCAAGAGACCCAGTACTTC. Protein product: CAWSPLGDQETQYF.

This clonotype was seen at least ten times. The V and J genes are TRBV5-1 and TRBJ2-7; 7 nucleotides match TRBD2. This CDR3 has 14 residues. The V gene end was trimmed by 1 base and the J gene end by 5 bases; junction bases not matched to a gene: 6. Germline loops: CDR1 SGHRS, CDR2 YFSETQ. In nucleotides, the CDR3 is TGCGCCAGCAGCTTGCTCCTAGCGGAAGACGAGCAGTACTTC. It yields the protein CASSLLLAEDEQYF. The full variable domain, in which reference TRBV5-1 and TRBJ2-7 provide the parts outside the CDR3, is KAGVTQTPRYLIKTRGQQVTLSCSPISGHRSVSWYQQTPGQGLQFLFEYFSETQRNKGNFPGRFSGRQFSNSRSEMNVSTLELGDSALYLCASSLLLAEDEQYFGPGTRLTVT.

This clonotype was found many times. The chain carries TRBV20-1 and TRBJ1-6; possibly TRBD1 for D (5 bases). The CDR3 totals 15 residues. Germline assignment: CDR1 DFQATT and CDR2 SNEGSKA (reference sequence). Trimming cost V 6 bases and J 3 bases, with 15 bases left between them. The CDR3 DNA sequence: TGCAGTGCAAACCCCGAGGGGTTCTATAATTCACCCCTCCACTTT. As protein: CSANPEGFYNSPLHF.

Turning to this clonotype: This may stem from a read error, because a much larger clone lies one nucleotide away. The chain has TRBV7-6 and TRBJ1-5; the D is unclear. This CDR3 has 12 amino acids. Germline V gene data show CDR1 as SGHVS and CDR2 as FNYEAQ. V was pared by 3 bases and J by 4 bases, with 4 bases between. Written as DNA, the CDR3 is TGTGCCAGCAGCTTCCCAAATCAGCCCCAGCATTTT. Translating gives CASSFPNQPQHF. The full variable domain, in which reference TRBV7-6 and TRBJ1-5 provide the parts outside the CDR3, is GAGVSQSPRYKVTKRGQDVALRCDPISGHVSLYWYRQALGQGPEFLTYFNYEAQQDKSGLPNDRFSAERPEGSISTLTIQRTEQRDSAMYRCASSFPNQPQHFGDGTRLSIL.

This clonotype was seen at least ten times. The genes are TRBV6-2 or TRBV6-3 and TRBJ1-5; perhaps TRBD1 as D (6 bases). Germline CDR1 reads MNHEY; CDR2 reads SVGEGT. This CDR3 has 13 residues. Trimming cost V 7 bases and J 7 bases, with 14 bases left between them. The CDR3 DNA is TGTGCCAGCAAGGCACAGGGTGAACAGCCCCAGCATTTT. It specifies CASKAQGEQPQHF.

The sample holds many counts of this clonotype. The chain recombines TRBV4-2 with TRBJ2-7; D not certain. This CDR3 spans 15 amino acids. Germline loops: CDR1 LGHNA, CDR2 YNFKEQ. V gave up 0 bases and J gave up 2 bases, with 11 bases separating them. The chain's CDR3 is CASSQDSPGPYEQYF. The CDR3 DNA sequence: TGTGCCAGCAGCCAAGATAGTCCAGGCCCCTACGAGCAGTACTTC.

This clonotype was seen ten or more times. The genes are TRBV6-2 or TRBV6-3 and TRBJ1-2; D ambiguous. With 6 bases removed from V and 6 bases from J, the gap between germline ends came to 20 bases. The germline V gene has CDR1 MNHEY and CDR2 SVGEGT. This CDR3 is built from 15 residues. The CDR3 DNA is TGTGCCAGCAGGGAAACGGGTAGCTGGGAGGATGGCTACACCTTC. Translation: CASRETGSWEDGYTF.

The table lists this clonotype with many counts. V is TRBV20-1 and J is TRBJ1-5; 7 positions agree with TRBD1. CDR3 length: 14 residues. V gave up 2 bases and J gave up 6 bases; unmatched junction bases: 7. Germline V gives CDR1 DFQATT, CDR2 SNEGSKA (reference sequence). CDR3 region: CSARSGTATQPQHF. CDR3 in DNA: TGCAGTGCTAGAAGTGGGACAGCTACTCAGCCCCAGCATTTT.

The chain recombines TRBV6-5 with TRBJ1-2; D is uncertain. CDR3 length equals 12 residues. Trimming left V 4 bases short and J 8 bases short, with 11 bases between. The V gene's germline CDR1 is MNHEY and CDR2 SVGAGI. CDR3: CASSSSGRGYTF. The CDR3 DNA sequence: TGTGCCAGCAGTTCCTCGGGGAGGGGCTACACCTTC.

There are many counts of this clonotype. V usage is TRBV27 and J usage is TRBJ1-1, with no clear D. V lost 7 bases and J lost 3, with 18 bases in between. CDR3 length: 15 amino acids. Germline V gene sequence: CDR1 MNHEY, CDR2 SMNVEV (reference sequence). Here the CDR3 DNA reads TGTGCCAGCAATGAGTACCCCGCCCTACACACTGAAGCTTTCTTT. Encoded protein: CASNEYPALHTEAFF.

This clonotype was counted at least ten times. The rearrangement joins TRBV15 to TRBJ2-7, with D possibly matching TRBD1 (6 bases). CDR3 size: 18 residues. Trimming shortened V by 5 bases and J by 3 bases, and 26 bases separated the two germline ends. CDR1 and CDR2 from the germline V gene are LNHNV and YYDKDF (reference sequence). The CDR3 DNA sequence: TGTGCCACCAGCGCAGGAGGAGTGTCGGGACACAGAGTCTACGAGCAGTACTTC. Amino acids: CATSAGGVSGHRVYEQYF.